One T cell receptor beta chain is described in this entry. Original data processing: Reference gene primer amplification yielded estimated nucleated cell counts. Data came from immunoSEQ multiplex PCR; TCRdb stores just in-frame clones and leaves some out. V and J calls and clone size follow that table, whereas D and trimming were derived from the DNA. Of 200,000 to 300,000 clones listed, over 80% are singletons. This sample was included in a study of blood T cell repertoires in COVID-19. Study details: In each case, the material was cDNA or gDNA derived from T cells, B-cell-depleted T cells, or PBMCs.

This CDR3 is 14 amino acids long. In germline, CDR1 is SEHNR, CDR2 FQNEAQ (reference sequence). Trimming took 6 bases from V and 10 from J, leaving 16 bases between them. Individuals aged about 18 to 100 years were recruited from roughly 22 US areas. This rearrangement joins TRBV7-9 to TRBJ1-6; maybe TRBD1 (5 bases). Sequencing input: PBMCs or T cells enriched from blood (not recorded which). The sequence came from a young woman with acute COVID-19. CDR3 sequence reads: CASRDAGRGSPLHF. In DNA, the CDR3 is TGTGCCAGCAGAGATGCAGGGAGGGGCTCACCCCTCCACTTT.